A selection of T cell receptor beta chains follows, all from one sample in a study of PD-1 blockade in mismatch repair-deficient tumors. Sequencing used immunoSEQ multiplex PCR; TCRdb keeps in-frame clones, though not all of them. The data contain roughly 50,000 clones, around 80% of them singletons. The material sequenced was peripheral blood, taken 4 weeks after starting pembrolizumab. All receptors come from an adult with mismatch repair-deficient cancer. CDR3s include the opening cysteine and the closing phenylalanine or tryptophan. The D gene is left open where the match is weak. Clone size is given for some rows only: seen once, a few or many times, or a class if the clone is expanded.

j_call clone_size v_call d_call cdr3_nt cdr3_aa
TRBJ2-7 - TRBV18 TRBD1 TGTGCCAGCTCTCGACAGGGGTCCTACGAGCAGTACTTC CASSRQGSYEQYF
TRBJ2-3 - TRBV4-1 TRBD1 TGCGCCAGCAGCCAACTATCTTCCGGGACAGGGAGCACAGATACGCAGTATTTT CASSQLSSGTGSTDTQYF
TRBJ1-4 - TRBV4-3 - TGCGCCAGCAGCGCCGAGGAGGTAGGAGAAAAACTGTTTTTT CASSAEEVGEKLFF
TRBJ1-3 - TRBV5-1 - TGCGCCAGCACCCCGGGACGGGCCTCTGGAAACACCATATATTTT CASTPGRASGNTIYF
TRBJ1-1 - TRBV7-9 - TGTGCCAGCAGCTTAGCGTACAGGGAGGACACTGAAGCTTTCTTT CASSLAYREDTEAFF
TRBJ2-4 - TRBV19 - TGTGCCAGTTCTGACGGTGCTATTGCCAAAAACATTCAGTACTTC CASSDGAIAKNIQYF
TRBJ2-1 - TRBV7-6 - TGTGCCAGCAGCTTATACCAGGGCGGGACAAACTACAATGAGCAGTTCTTC CASSLYQGGTNYNEQFF
TRBJ1-2 - TRBV5-5 - TGTGCCAGCAGCCCCCCCACAGCTAACTATGGCTACACCTTC CASSPPTANYGYTF
TRBJ2-7 once TRBV2 - TGTGCCAGCAGTGAAGGGACACCGATTTACGAGCAGTACTTC CASSEGTPIYEQYF
TRBJ1-5 few TRBV4-2 TRBD1 TGTGCCAGCAGCCAAGACGGTACAGGGGGGCAGCCCCAGCATTTT CASSQDGTGGQPQHF
TRBJ1-4 few TRBV25-1 - TGTGCCAGCAGTGAACCAGGGGCGACTAATGAAAAACTGTTTTTT CASSEPGATNEKLFF
TRBJ1-1 - TRBV5-4 - TGTGCCAGCAGCTTGGCTTATCGGGGGTCCACTGAAGCTTTCTTT CASSLAYRGSTEAFF
TRBJ1-2 few TRBV6-4 - - CAPRPYSCF
TRBJ1-5 - TRBV6-1 - TGTGCCAGCAGTGAATTTGAGGATCCTCTTAGCAATCAGCCCCAGCATTTT CASSEFEDPLSNQPQHF
TRBJ1-1 - TRBV28 - TGTGCCAGCAGGCGACAGAAGAACACTGAAGCTTTCTTT CASRRQKNTEAFF
TRBJ2-7 - TRBV5-1 TRBD2 TGCGCCAGCAGCCCGCGGACTAGCGTCTCCTACGAGCAGTACTTC CASSPRTSVSYEQYF
TRBJ1-4 once TRBV5-1 TRBD1 TGCGCCAGCAGATCCTACCCGGGACAGTCTGAAAAACTGTTTTTT CASRSYPGQSEKLFF
TRBJ1-1 once TRBV7-9 - TGTGCCAGCAGCTTAGCGCCGACCCAGCGGGAAGCTTTCTTT CASSLAPTQREAFF
TRBJ2-1 - TRBV7-3 TRBD1 TGTGCCAGCAGCCAGTCCGGGACAGGGGGCCAGTTCTTC CASSQSGTGGQFF
TRBJ1-2 - TRBV4-3 - TGCGCCAGCAGCCAAGAACTCGACAGCCTCCGTGGCTACACCTTC CASSQELDSLRGYTF
TRBJ1-1 - TRBV30 TRBD1 TGTGCCTGGAATAGACAGGGGGTTGTGGAAGCTTTCTTT CAWNRQGVVEAFF
TRBJ2-2 - TRBV11-2 TRBD2 TGTGCCAGCAGCCGGACTAGCGGGAGAACCGGGGAGCTGTTTTTT CASSRTSGRTGELFF